A selection of T cell receptor beta chains follows, all from one sample in a study of CD8 T cells in Susac syndrome. TCRdb re-analysed the immunoSEQ multiplex PCR reads in MiXCR, keeping a single row per CDR3 protein. Among some 300,000 distinct CDR3 sequences listed, about 85% were seen once. Sequences were obtained from CD8+ T cells from PBMCs. Receptors originate from a human donor with multiple sclerosis. The CDR3 runs from the conserved cysteine through the conserved F or W. A D gene is named only where the DNA matches it firmly. A row's size may be missing; if present it is once, few, many or a size class.

V,D,J,size,DNA,CDR3
TRBV12-3/TRBV12-4,-,TRBJ2-3,-,TGTGCCAGCAGTTTACTCGTCGGTTTCCCAGATACGCAGTATTTT,CASSLLVGFPDTQYF
TRBV27,TRBD2,TRBJ2-1,-,TGTGCCAGCAGCCTGGGACTACCTTTCGCCGATGAGCAGTTCTTC,CASSLGLPFADEQFF
TRBV28,-,TRBJ2-1,-,TGTGCCAGCGTTCCCCGAGGCGCCTACAATGAGCAGTTCTTC,CASVPRGAYNEQFF
TRBV2,-,TRBJ2-7,-,TGTGCCAGCAGTGAAGAAGAGGTGCGGGATCCAAGGCACGAGCAGTACTTC,CASSEEEVRDPRHEQYF
TRBV10-3,-,TRBJ2-3,-,TGTGCCATCAGAGAACCTAGCACAACAGATACGCAGTATTTT,CAIREPSTTDTQYF
TRBV30,TRBD1,TRBJ2-7,-,TGTGCCTTCACACCTGGGACAGTAGGCGAGCAGTACTTC,CAFTPGTVGEQYF
TRBV9,-,TRBJ1-1,-,TGTGCCAGCAGCGTAGGCGGGGGGATAAGGATGAACACTGAAGCTTTCTTT,CASSVGGGIRMNTEAFF
TRBV28,TRBD1,TRBJ1-1,-,TGTGCCAGCAGTCGAGCGAGACAGGGTGGGGTGAACACTGAAGCTTTCTTT,CASSRARQGGVNTEAFF
TRBV28,-,TRBJ1-1,-,TGTGCCAGCAGTTCTTTAGGCGAGAACACTGAAGCTTTCTTT,CASSSLGENTEAFF
TRBV29-1,-,TRBJ2-2,-,TGCAGCGTCCTTGCCGGGGAGCTGTTTTTT,CSVLAGELFF
TRBV5-6,-,TRBJ2-3,-,TGTGCCAGCAGCTTGGGGCTAGCTCATAGCACAGATACGCAGTATTTT,CASSLGLAHSTDTQYF
TRBV20-1,TRBD1,TRBJ2-1,-,TGCAGTGCTAGAGAACAGGGGAATTCCTACAATGAGCAGTTCTTC,CSAREQGNSYNEQFF
TRBV28,-,TRBJ2-7,-,TGTGCCAGCAGTTTCGTTGGGGGAGGCACCGAGCAGTACTTC,CASSFVGGGTEQYF
TRBV27,-,TRBJ1-2,-,TGTGCCAGCAGTTTAGGGGCAGGGTCGGGAAAGGACTATGGCTACACCTTC,CASSLGAGSGKDYGYTF
TRBV4-1,-,TRBJ2-7,few,TGCGCCAGCAGCCAAGAATACCACCCCTCCTACGAGCAGTACTTC,CASSQEYHPSYEQYF
TRBV28,-,TRBJ1-5,-,TGTGCCAGCAGTCTTGGGCGACGAGGGTGGGATGGGGGCAATCAGCCCCAGCATTTT,CASSLGRRGWDGGNQPQHF
TRBV12-5,-,TRBJ2-1,-,TGTGCTAGTGGGAACAGGGTAGATGAGCAGTTCTTC,CASGNRVDEQFF
TRBV9,-,TRBJ2-3,-,TGTGCCAGCAGCGTAGCCCAACTAAACACAGATACGCAGTATTTT,CASSVAQLNTDTQYF
TRBV6-5,TRBD2,TRBJ2-1,few,TGTGCCAGCAGTTACTCCGGCGGGGGCTCCTACAATGAGCAGTTCTTC,CASSYSGGGSYNEQFF
TRBV28,TRBD1,TRBJ2-4,-,TGTGCCAGCAGTTACCGGGACAGGGAAAGCATTCAGTACTTC,CASSYRDRESIQYF
TRBV19,-,TRBJ2-7,-,TGTGCCAGTAGTATTGGGGGAAACTACGAGCAGTACTTC,CASSIGGNYEQYF
TRBV5-1,-,TRBJ1-2,-,TGCGCCAGCAGCTTGGGGGACACGGGAAGGTATGGCTACACCTTC,CASSLGDTGRYGYTF
TRBV28,TRBD1,TRBJ2-4,-,TGTGCCAGCATACTAGAGGGGGCAAACATTCAGTACTTC,CASILEGANIQYF
TRBV28,-,TRBJ2-1,-,TGTGCCAGCAGTTTGAGGAGAGGGGGCTACAATGAGCAGTTCTTC,CASSLRRGGYNEQFF
TRBV28,TRBD2,TRBJ2-1,-,TGTGCCAGCAGCCGTATGGACCCATATATCCGGGGGGGTGGAGATGAGCAGTTCTTC,CASSRMDPYIRGGGDEQFF
TRBV1,-,TRBJ2-3,-,TGCACCAGCAGCCCTAGACTAGCGGGAGTTAAGACAGATACGCAGTATTTT,CTSSPRLAGVKTDTQYF
TRBV29-1,TRBD2,TRBJ2-1,-,TGCAGCGTTGAGGGACTAGCGGGAGGAACCTACAATGAGCAGTTCTTC,CSVEGLAGGTYNEQFF
TRBV7-9,-,TRBJ2-4,-,TGTGCCAGCAGCTCCGACCCAAACATTCAGTACTTC,CASSSDPNIQYF
TRBV9,-,TRBJ2-2,once,TGTGCCAGCACACCCCGAGGGGGGCTAGCGAGAACCGGGGAGCTGTTTTTT,CASTPRGGLARTGELFF
TRBV11-2,TRBD2,TRBJ2-1,-,TGTGCCAGCAGCTCTCCCGTTAGCGGGATGGCCTACAATGAGCAGTTCTTC,CASSSPVSGMAYNEQFF
TRBV27,-,TRBJ2-1,-,TGTGCCAGCAGTTTATCCCAGTCTGCTTACAATGAGCAGTTCTTC,CASSLSQSAYNEQFF
TRBV9,TRBD1,TRBJ2-7,-,TGTGCCAGCAGCGGATGGGACAGTCCCACCTACGAGCAGTACTTC,CASSGWDSPTYEQYF
TRBV6-1,-,TRBJ2-6,-,TGTGCCAGCACCCATCAGGAGTCTGGGGCCAACGTCCTGACTTTC,CASTHQESGANVLTF
TRBV3-1,TRBD1,TRBJ1-5,-,TGTGCCAGCAGCCCGAGCGGGACAGGGGGGAGGCAGCCCCAGCATTTT,CASSPSGTGGRQPQHF
TRBV9,-,TRBJ2-3,-,TGTGCCAGCAGCGTGGGCCCAGATACGCAGTATTTT,CASSVGPDTQYF
TRBV5-6,TRBD1,TRBJ1-5,once,TGTGCCAGCAGCTTGGGGACAGGGCGGAATCAGCCCCAGCATTTT,CASSLGTGRNQPQHF
TRBV20-1,TRBD2,TRBJ2-2,-,TGCAGTGCTAGAGGGCGGGAGGGCTTGGTGAACACCGGGGAGCTGTTTTTT,CSARGREGLVNTGELFF